This entry features one TCR beta chain sequence. The antigen is unknown. The DNA ends 3 residues before the CDR3 does, and the rest of the CDR3 is filled in from the germline J gene. These data originate in a study of T cells in women clearing cervical HPV infection. Study as a whole: Controls gave blood once infection was undetectable; cases at lesion identification.

General study points: Cases carried less TRBV6-7 than controls: roughly 0.11% versus 0.16%.

Clones were read by immunoSEQ multiplex PCR, and TCRdb kept only the in-frame ones, dropping some. The sample table includes some 46,000 clones. This CDR3 region has 15 residues. V was clipped by 4 bases and J by 7 bases, with 20 bases between them. The germline V gene encodes CDR1 SGHNT and CDR2 YYREEE (reference sequence). This clonotype originated in a woman aged 18-70 years with a cervical HPV16 infection that either progressed to CIN3+ or cleared (not recorded which). The sample consisted of blood buffy coat. The chain carries TRBV5-4 and TRBJ2-5, with D possibly TRBD2 on 7 matching bases. CDR3: CASSPDRLSSGTQYF. Partial CDR3 DNA: TGTGCCAGCAGCCCAGACAGGTTGTCTAGCGGGACC.